This TCR beta chain was identified in a study of early T cells in non-severe SARS-CoV-2 infection. TCRdb recomputed calls from the 5' RACE reads with MiXCR, one row per CDR3 protein. The sample records about 77,000 distinct CDR3 sequences, roughly 9.6% being singletons. This clonotype was observed a handful of times. With 7 bases removed from V and 0 bases from J, the gap between germline ends came to 8 bases. This CDR3 comprises 13 residues. Germline V gene sequence: CDR1 SGHRS, CDR2 YFSETQ. Input material: whole blood. V gene TRBV5-1 combines with J gene TRBJ1-3; D unclear. The TCR originated in an adult who was a healthcare worker with PCR-confirmed SARS-CoV-2 infection or an uninfected control (not recorded which). CDR3 sequence (DNA): TGCGCCAGCCGGCCACCCTCTGGAAACACCATATATTTT. Amino acids: CASRPPSGNTIYF.